The following is a T cell receptor beta chain sequence with its context. No antigen is known for it. These data originate in a study of naive CD8 T cells in extremely preterm neonates. General study findings and limits: Relative to older groups, preterm infants had shorter, less trimmed CDR3s with fewer N additions.

The germline V gene has CDR1 SGHTA and CDR2 FQGTGA. The CDR3 is made up of 13 amino acids. Deletions cut 4 bases from V and 1 base from J, with 7 bases between. Without labor or membrane rupture, elective cesareans at roughly 37-41 weeks supplied term cord blood. The protocol was immunoSEQ multiplex PCR, while the TCRdb copy is restricted to in-frame clones and leaves out a portion. Among about 8,000 clones, about 97% were seen once, and the ten largest hold around 0.35%. This TCR was recovered from a newborn in good health. The rearrangement joins TRBV7-3 to TRBJ1-1; D is unresolved. Sequenced sample: naive CD8+ T cells from cord blood. As DNA, the CDR3 is TGTGCCAGCAGCTCTGGAGGGAACACTGAAGCTTTCTTT. Its translation: CASSSGGNTEAFF. Together with reference TRBV7-3 and TRBJ1-1, the CDR3 gives the full variable domain: GAGVSQTPSNKVTEKGKYVELRCDPISGHTALYWYRQSLGQGPEFLIYFQGTGAADDSGLPNDRFFAVRPEGSVSTLKIQRTERGDSAVYLCASSSGGNTEAFFGQGTRLTVV.